Following are 18 T cell receptor beta chains from one sample sequenced in a study of T cells in Graves' hyperthyroidism and ophthalmopathy. The TCR beta CDR3 regions underwent amplification using RNA transcripts as the source. The HTBI primer set served for first-round RT-PCR of the TCR CDR3. TCRdb re-called the multiplex PCR reads through MiXCR, storing one row per CDR3 protein. The sample consists of fewer than 500,000 distinct CDR3 sequences, roughly 14% of them appearing once. The source material was blood. The receptors were sampled from a man between 18 and 29 years old with Graves' ophthalmopathy.

In its sample, this clonotype was seen a few times. V gene TRBV9 combines with J gene TRBJ2-1; a possible D gene is TRBD2 (5 bases). V was trimmed by 0 bases and J by 0 bases, leaving 7 bases between them. The CDR3 length is 15 residues. The germline V gene has CDR1 SGDLS and CDR2 YYNGEE. CDR3: CASSVDGNSYNEQFF. Here the CDR3 DNA reads TGTGCCAGCAGCGTAGACGGGAACTCCTACAATGAGCAGTTCTTC.

This chain links TRBV5-1 with TRBJ2-5, with 7 bases lining up with TRBD2. After removal of 3 bases from V and 2 bases from J, the junction contained 7 bases not matched to a gene. This CDR3 is built from 15 residues. Germline V gene lookup returns CDR1 SGHRS and CDR2 YFSETQ. In nucleotides, the CDR3 is TGCGCCAGCAGCTCACTAGCGTTCCCACAAGAGACCCAGTACTTC. The encoded protein is CASSSLAFPQETQYF.

This clonotype was seen many times. The CDR3 DNA reads TGTGCCAGCAGCTCACGACTAGCGGGTAGTACGGTAGATACGCAGTATTTT. The encoded protein is CASSSRLAGSTVDTQYF. The V and J genes are TRBV11-3 and TRBJ2-3; the match to TRBD2 covers 10 bases. Per the germline V gene, CDR1 is SGHNT and CDR2 is YENEEA. The CDR3 spans 17 residues. J gave up 5 bases and V 4 bases, and 12 bases lay outside the gene matches.

Ten or more counts support this clonotype. The chain has TRBV3-1 and TRBJ2-1; the D call may be TRBD1 or TRBD2 (6 bases each). The germline V gene encodes CDR1 LGHDT and CDR2 YNNKEL (reference sequence). V was trimmed by 4 bases and J by 6 bases, leaving 16 bases between them. This CDR3 is 15 amino acids long. The CDR3 region is CASSLRTIRGNEQFF. The CDR3 DNA follows: TGTGCCAGCAGCCTCAGGACTATCAGGGGCAATGAGCAGTTCTTC.

This clonotype was counted ten times or more. This chain connects TRBV20-1 to TRBJ2-3; 8 nucleotides agree with TRBD2. V lost 1 base and J lost 3; bases outside the gene matches: 9. In germline, CDR1 is DFQATT, CDR2 SNEGSKA (reference sequence). The CDR3 is 16 residues long. CDR3 region: CSARVGGTGGTDTQYF. DNA for the CDR3: TGCAGTGCTAGAGTAGGCGGGACGGGGGGGACAGATACGCAGTATTTT.

A word on this clonotype: This may arise from a read error, as a much more abundant clone is one base away. The CDR3 coding sequence is TGTGCCGGCAGTGGGCCAGGTTCTCATAGCAATCAGCCCCAGCATTTT. Translation gives CAGSGPGSHSNQPQHF. The chain is built from TRBV6-1 and TRBJ1-5; D is undetermined. The germline CDR1 and CDR2 sequences are MNHNS and SASEGT. CDR3 length: 16 residues.

Details on this clonotype: A much larger clone differs from this one at a single base, so this may be a read error. This chain uses TRBV7-2 with TRBJ1-5; D remains ambiguous. This CDR3 contains 15 residues. Germline lookup yields CDR1 SGHTA and CDR2 FQGNSA. The DNA of the CDR3 is TGTGCCAGCAGCTTAGGCTGGTATAGCAATCAGCCCCGGCATTTT. It specifies CASSLGWYSNQPRHF. The whole variable domain, filled in from reference TRBV7-2 and TRBJ1-5, reads GAGVSQSPSNKVTEKGKDVELRCDPISGHTALYWYRQSLGQGLEFLIYFQGNSAPDKSGLPSDRFSAERTGGSVSTLTIQRTQQEDSAVYLCASSLGWYSNQPRHFGDGTRLSIL.

This clonotype was found many times. The chain carries TRBV20-1 and TRBJ2-3, with D tentatively TRBD2 (5 bases). V was shortened by 4 bases and J by 1 base, with 21 bases between the two germline ends. The CDR3 totals 17 residues. Looked up from germline, CDR1 is DFQATT and CDR2 is SNEGSKA (reference sequence). As DNA, the CDR3 is TGCAGTGCTACCTTTTATGGAGAGGGCGGACGCACAGATACGCAGTATTTT. Its protein is CSATFYGEGGRTDTQYF.

This clonotype occurred many times. The chain recombines TRBV5-1 with TRBJ2-1; 7 bases are shared with TRBD2. Germline CDR1 SGHRS, CDR2 YFSETQ. Trimming took 0 bases from V and 6 from J; bases not matched to a gene: 6. The CDR3 is 15 residues long. The CDR3: CASSLGLAETNEQFF. CDR3 nucleotide sequence: TGCGCCAGCAGCTTGGGGCTAGCGGAGACCAATGAGCAGTTCTTC.

This clonotype was seen a handful of times. The chain carries TRBV7-9 and TRBJ2-1; 8 bases line up with TRBD2. From germline, CDR1 is SEHNR and CDR2 FQNEAQ (reference sequence). With V trimmed by 3 bases and J by 4 bases, 5 bases remained unmatched. CDR3 size: 15 residues. CDR3 DNA: TGTGCCAGCAGCTTTATAGCGGGGTTTTACAATGAGCAGTTCTTC. It is translated as CASSFIAGFYNEQFF.

This clonotype was counted at least ten times. The chain is built from TRBV20-1 and TRBJ1-2; 7 nucleotides match TRBD1. Per germline, CDR1 DFQATT and CDR2 SNEGSKA (reference sequence). The CDR3 totals 12 residues. J lost 2 bases, V lost 8 bases, and 5 bases had no gene match. CDR3 loop: CSWTGYNYGYTF. DNA of the CDR3: TGCAGTTGGACAGGATACAACTATGGCTACACCTTC.

Ten or more counts support this clonotype. The gene calls are TRBV5-1 and TRBJ2-1; 9 bases fit TRBD1. CDR1 and CDR2 (germline): SGHRS, YFSETQ. This CDR3 region has 15 residues. The V segment lost 5 bases and the J segment 1 base; nucleotides outside the gene matches: 4. DNA for the CDR3: TGCGCCAGCAGGTCCGGACAGGGGTCCTACAATGAGCAGTTCTTC. Translated: CASRSGQGSYNEQFF. The variable domain in full, completed from reference TRBV5-1 and TRBJ2-1, reads KAGVTQTPRYLIKTRGQQVTLSCSPISGHRSVSWYQQTPGQGLQFLFEYFSETQRNKGNFPGRFSGRQFSNSRSEMNVSTLELGDSALYLCASRSGQGSYNEQFFGPGTRLTVL.

This clonotype was observed at least ten times. This rearrangement joins TRBV2 to TRBJ1-1; D perhaps matches TRBD1 (5 bases). CDR1 is SNHLY and CDR2 is FYNNEI in the germline V gene. The CDR3 totals 17 residues. V was cut by 2 bases and J by 4 bases, with 20 bases left in between. The CDR3, as DNA: TGTGCCAGCAGTGAAAGTAAGTGGGGGATTATAGGCACTGAAGCTTTCTTT. It codes for CASSESKWGIIGTEAFF.

This clonotype came up many times. V usage is TRBV2 and J usage is TRBJ1-5, with D possibly matching TRBD1 (6 bases). Germline CDR1 is SNHLY and CDR2 is FYNNEI. The V gene lost 0 bases and the J gene lost 5 bases, with 8 bases spanning the gap. CDR3 length: 14 amino acids. CDR3 loop: CASSEATGYQPQHF. DNA of the CDR3: TGTGCCAGCAGTGAAGCGACAGGCTATCAGCCCCAGCATTTT.

Ten or more counts support this clonotype. V and J are TRBV7-2 and TRBJ2-3; TRBD1 matches 8 bases. CDR1 SGHTA and CDR2 FQGNSA come from the germline V gene. V lost 3 bases to trimming and J lost 3 bases; unmatched junction nucleotides: 8. The length of the CDR3 is 16 residues. This CDR3 reads CASSFLRGPSTDTQYF. CDR3 coding DNA: TGTGCCAGCAGCTTTCTCAGGGGGCCTTCGACAGATACGCAGTATTTT.

This clonotype was seen a few times. This sequence joins TRBV6-5 and TRBJ1-5; weak D call: TRBD1 (5 bases). The ends were cut back, 2 bases at V and 4 bases at J, with 12 bases in the middle. Germline lookup yields CDR1 MNHEY and CDR2 SVGAGI. This CDR3 has 15 amino acids. CDR3 residues: CASSYVGGGNQPQHF. In DNA, the CDR3 is TGTGCCAGCAGTTACGTCGGGGGTGGTAATCAGCCCCAGCATTTT.

The chain employs TRBV10-1 and TRBJ2-5; 7 bases map to TRBD2. J lost 4 bases, V lost 5 bases, and 4 bases had no gene match. The CDR3 extends over 13 amino acids. Per germline, CDR1 WNHNN and CDR2 SYGVQD (reference sequence). CDR3 DNA sequence: TGCGCCAGCAGTAGGACTAGTGCAGAGACCCAGTACTTC. Protein sequence: CASSRTSAETQYF.

At least ten counts were recorded for this clonotype. The rearrangement joins TRBV3-1 to TRBJ1-3; no reliable D call. The V end lost 4 bases, the J end lost 0 bases, and 7 bases lay between the germline ends. The CDR3 is 14 amino acids. Germline CDR1 is LGHDT and CDR2 is YNNKEL (reference sequence). The DNA of the CDR3 is TGTGCCAGCAGCCTTGGGCCCTCTGGAAACACCATATATTTT. Residues: CASSLGPSGNTIYF. Variable domain in full (rest from reference TRBV3-1 and TRBJ1-3): DTAVSQTPKYLVTQMGNDKSIKCEQNLGHDTMYWYKQDSKKFLKIMFSYNNKELIINETVPNRFSPKSPDKAHLNLHINSLELGDSAVYFCASSLGPSGNTIYFGEGSWLTVV.